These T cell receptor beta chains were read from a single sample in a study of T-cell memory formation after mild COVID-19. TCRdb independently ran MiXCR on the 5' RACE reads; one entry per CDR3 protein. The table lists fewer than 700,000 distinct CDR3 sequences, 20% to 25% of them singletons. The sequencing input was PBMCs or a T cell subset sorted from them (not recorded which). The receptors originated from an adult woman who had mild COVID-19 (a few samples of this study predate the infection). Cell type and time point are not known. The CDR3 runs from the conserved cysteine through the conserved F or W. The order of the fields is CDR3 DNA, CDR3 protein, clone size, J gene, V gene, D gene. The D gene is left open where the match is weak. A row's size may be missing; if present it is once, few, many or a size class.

CDR3nt: TGTGCCAGCAGCTGGGGTGGACCCGGGGAGCTGTTTTTT
CDR3aa: CASSWGGPGELFF
abundance: -
j_gene: TRBJ2-2
v_gene: TRBV5-6
d_gene: -

CDR3nt: TGTGCCAGCAGCCCCCCCGTGGGATGGTACGAGCAGTACTTC
CDR3aa: CASSPPVGWYEQYF
abundance: few
j_gene: TRBJ2-7
v_gene: TRBV2
d_gene: -

CDR3nt: TGTGCCAGCAGTGATCCCAGACAGGGACTTGGTGAGCAGTTCTTC
CDR3aa: CASSDPRQGLGEQFF
abundance: -
j_gene: TRBJ2-1
v_gene: TRBV6-1
d_gene: -

CDR3nt: TGTGCCACCAGTGAGGAGTCCGGGACAGGGGTGGATACGCAGTATTTT
CDR3aa: CATSEESGTGVDTQYF
abundance: few
j_gene: TRBJ2-3
v_gene: TRBV24-1
d_gene: TRBD1

CDR3nt: TGCAGTGCTAGAGATGACGTAAAAGGTCTCTCCTACGAGCAGTACTTC
CDR3aa: CSARDDVKGLSYEQYF
abundance: -
j_gene: TRBJ2-7
v_gene: TRBV20-1
d_gene: -

CDR3nt: TGTGCCAGTAGCCCGATAGTGGGGGATACGCAGTATTTT
CDR3aa: CASSPIVGDTQYF
abundance: few
j_gene: TRBJ2-3
v_gene: TRBV19
d_gene: -

CDR3nt: TGCGCCAGCAGCTTGACGGTTACCTACGAGCAGTACTTC
CDR3aa: CASSLTVTYEQYF
abundance: -
j_gene: TRBJ2-7
v_gene: TRBV5-1
d_gene: -

CDR3nt: TGCGCCAGCAGGTACCAAGGGACAGGCCCCACAGATACGCAGTATTTT
CDR3aa: CASRYQGTGPTDTQYF
abundance: -
j_gene: TRBJ2-3
v_gene: TRBV5-1
d_gene: TRBD1

CDR3nt: TGTGCCAGCAGGCCGGACCTGGCAGAGACCCAGTACTTC
CDR3aa: CASRPDLAETQYF
abundance: -
j_gene: TRBJ2-5
v_gene: TRBV12-3/TRBV12-4
d_gene: -

CDR3nt: TGCGCCAGCAGCCAAGGGAGAAGCACCTACAATGAGCAGTTCTTC
CDR3aa: CASSQGRSTYNEQFF
abundance: few
j_gene: TRBJ2-1
v_gene: TRBV4-3
d_gene: -

CDR3nt: TGTGCCAGCCAGGGCATCTCCTACGAGCAGTACTTC
CDR3aa: CASQGISYEQYF
abundance: few
j_gene: TRBJ2-7
v_gene: TRBV6-1
d_gene: -

CDR3nt: TGCAGTGCTAGCCCAGCCGGGGACTCCTACAATGAGCAGTTCTTC
CDR3aa: CSASPAGDSYNEQFF
abundance: -
j_gene: TRBJ2-1
v_gene: TRBV20-1
d_gene: -

CDR3nt: TGTGCCAGCAGTCCCGGGACAGGGGGCTCTAATGAAAAACTGTTTTTT
CDR3aa: CASSPGTGGSNEKLFF
abundance: -
j_gene: TRBJ1-4
v_gene: TRBV2
d_gene: TRBD1

CDR3nt: TGTGCCAGCAGCCCAGGGGGGTTCAATCAGCCCCAGCATTTT
CDR3aa: CASSPGGFNQPQHF
abundance: few
j_gene: TRBJ1-5
v_gene: TRBV3-1
d_gene: TRBD1

CDR3nt: TGCAGCGTTGAAGGCCAAGTCCGCTACGAGCAGTACTTC
CDR3aa: CSVEGQVRYEQYF
abundance: few
j_gene: TRBJ2-7
v_gene: TRBV29-1
d_gene: -

CDR3nt: TGTGCCACCAGCAGAGATCTTTCTCCGGGACTATCGCGTTCCTACGCCCAGTACTTC
CDR3aa: CATSRDLSPGLSRSYAQYF
abundance: -
j_gene: TRBJ2-5
v_gene: TRBV15
d_gene: TRBD2

CDR3nt: TGTGCCAGCAGTCACAAGACAGGGGTCGCATATGGCTACACCTTC
CDR3aa: CASSHKTGVAYGYTF
abundance: few
j_gene: TRBJ1-2
v_gene: TRBV12-3/TRBV12-4
d_gene: TRBD1

CDR3nt: TGTGCCAGCAGTCTAGGACATTCTGAAGCTTTCTTT
CDR3aa: CASSLGHSEAFF
abundance: -
j_gene: TRBJ1-1
v_gene: TRBV2
d_gene: -

CDR3nt: TGCAGTGCTAGAGATTGGGCCCCCGGTGGCAGCTATGGCTACACCTTC
CDR3aa: CSARDWAPGGSYGYTF
abundance: -
j_gene: TRBJ1-2
v_gene: TRBV20-1
d_gene: -

CDR3nt: TGTGCCAGCAGTTTAGAAGCGGGAGGGTTCGGGGGTGGAACCCAGTACTTC
CDR3aa: CASSLEAGGFGGGTQYF
abundance: many
j_gene: TRBJ2-5
v_gene: TRBV12-3/TRBV12-4
d_gene: TRBD2

CDR3nt: TGTGCCAGCAGCTTATTAGCGTCTAGCACAGATACGCAGTATTTT
CDR3aa: CASSLLASSTDTQYF
abundance: few
j_gene: TRBJ2-3
v_gene: TRBV7-3
d_gene: -

CDR3nt: TGTGCCACCAGTGACGACACCTACGAGCAGTACTTC
CDR3aa: CATSDDTYEQYF
abundance: -
j_gene: TRBJ2-7
v_gene: TRBV24-1
d_gene: -

CDR3nt: TGCGCCAGCAGCTTGGTAGTTGGGGGACAAGAGACCCAGTACTTC
CDR3aa: CASSLVVGGQETQYF
abundance: few
j_gene: TRBJ2-5
v_gene: TRBV5-1
d_gene: -

CDR3nt: TGTGCCAGCAGGTTACGGGAGGCTTTAACAGATACGCAGTATTTT
CDR3aa: CASRLREALTDTQYF
abundance: many
j_gene: TRBJ2-3
v_gene: TRBV7-8
d_gene: TRBD2

CDR3nt: TGTGCCAGCTCCCACAGAGCGGGGGGGCGTCCCGGGGAGCTGTTTTTT
CDR3aa: CASSHRAGGRPGELFF
abundance: many
j_gene: TRBJ2-2
v_gene: TRBV11-2
d_gene: TRBD2

CDR3nt: TGCAGTGCTTCACGAACCGGAATAAGCACAGATACGCAGTATTTT
CDR3aa: CSASRTGISTDTQYF
abundance: few
j_gene: TRBJ2-3
v_gene: TRBV20-1
d_gene: -

CDR3nt: TGTGCCAGCAGCTCGCAGGGGCCCTCGAACACCGGGGAGCTGTTTTTT
CDR3aa: CASSSQGPSNTGELFF
abundance: -
j_gene: TRBJ2-2
v_gene: TRBV7-2
d_gene: -

CDR3nt: TGTGCCACCAGTGATTCCGGTTTGGAGACCCAGTACTTC
CDR3aa: CATSDSGLETQYF
abundance: -
j_gene: TRBJ2-5
v_gene: TRBV24-1
d_gene: -

CDR3nt: TGTGCCAGCAGTCACCCCAGCGGCCAAGAGACCCAGTACTTC
CDR3aa: CASSHPSGQETQYF
abundance: few
j_gene: TRBJ2-5
v_gene: TRBV7-9
d_gene: -

CDR3nt: TGTGCCAGCAGCTTAGGATTGTGGTTGGGGAACACTGAAGCTTTCTTT
CDR3aa: CASSLGLWLGNTEAFF
abundance: -
j_gene: TRBJ1-1
v_gene: TRBV7-8
d_gene: -

CDR3nt: TGTGCCAGCAGTGACTCATTTACTAGCACAGATACGCAGTATTTT
CDR3aa: CASSDSFTSTDTQYF
abundance: few
j_gene: TRBJ2-3
v_gene: TRBV25-1
d_gene: -

CDR3nt: TGTGCCAGCAGCCCGATGATCGGTGGTGGCTACACCTTC
CDR3aa: CASSPMIGGGYTF
abundance: -
j_gene: TRBJ1-2
v_gene: TRBV12-3/TRBV12-4
d_gene: -

CDR3nt: TGTGCCAGCAGCTGGAGGCAGGGTGGGGGAGAGACCCAGTACTTC
CDR3aa: CASSWRQGGGETQYF
abundance: few
j_gene: TRBJ2-5
v_gene: TRBV5-4
d_gene: -

CDR3nt: TGCAGTGCTAGTCAGACAGGGTCAATTGAAGCTTTCTTT
CDR3aa: CSASQTGSIEAFF
abundance: few
j_gene: TRBJ1-1
v_gene: TRBV20-1
d_gene: TRBD1

CDR3nt: TGTGCCAGCAGCTCAGGGTGGAACGAGCAGTACTTC
CDR3aa: CASSSGWNEQYF
abundance: -
j_gene: TRBJ2-7
v_gene: TRBV12-3/TRBV12-4
d_gene: -

CDR3nt: TGTGCCAGCAGCACCGGGACTAGCGGGAGAAGAGATACGCAGTATTTT
CDR3aa: CASSTGTSGRRDTQYF
abundance: -
j_gene: TRBJ2-3
v_gene: TRBV5-6
d_gene: TRBD2

CDR3nt: TGTGCCAGCAGTTTAGGAGAGGGGGCGCACGAGCAGTACTTC
CDR3aa: CASSLGEGAHEQYF
abundance: -
j_gene: TRBJ2-7
v_gene: TRBV12-3/TRBV12-4
d_gene: TRBD1

CDR3nt: TGCAGTGCCATTTTGAACACTGAAGCTTTCTTT
CDR3aa: CSAILNTEAFF
abundance: -
j_gene: TRBJ1-1
v_gene: TRBV20-1
d_gene: -

CDR3nt: TGTGCCAGCAGTTACCCGGGACAGGGTCATGACACCGGGGAGCTGTTTTTT
CDR3aa: CASSYPGQGHDTGELFF
abundance: few
j_gene: TRBJ2-2
v_gene: TRBV6-2/TRBV6-3
d_gene: TRBD1

CDR3nt: TGTGCCAGCAGCCAACAGAGAAACTACGAGCAGTACTTC
CDR3aa: CASSQQRNYEQYF
abundance: few
j_gene: TRBJ2-7
v_gene: TRBV4-2
d_gene: -

CDR3nt: TGTGCCAGCAGATCCAGACTAGCGGGCTTGATACCCCAAGAGACCCAGTACTTC
CDR3aa: CASRSRLAGLIPQETQYF
abundance: -
j_gene: TRBJ2-5
v_gene: TRBV7-9
d_gene: TRBD2

CDR3nt: TGTGCCAGCAGCTTAGTCAACGTGGTTGTGGCTAATGAAAAACTGTTTTTT
CDR3aa: CASSLVNVVVANEKLFF
abundance: medium-sized
j_gene: TRBJ1-4
v_gene: TRBV11-2
d_gene: -

CDR3nt: TGTGCCAGCAAAATAGCGGGGGTCGACGGGACCCAGTACTTC
CDR3aa: CASKIAGVDGTQYF
abundance: -
j_gene: TRBJ2-5
v_gene: TRBV12-3/TRBV12-4
d_gene: TRBD2